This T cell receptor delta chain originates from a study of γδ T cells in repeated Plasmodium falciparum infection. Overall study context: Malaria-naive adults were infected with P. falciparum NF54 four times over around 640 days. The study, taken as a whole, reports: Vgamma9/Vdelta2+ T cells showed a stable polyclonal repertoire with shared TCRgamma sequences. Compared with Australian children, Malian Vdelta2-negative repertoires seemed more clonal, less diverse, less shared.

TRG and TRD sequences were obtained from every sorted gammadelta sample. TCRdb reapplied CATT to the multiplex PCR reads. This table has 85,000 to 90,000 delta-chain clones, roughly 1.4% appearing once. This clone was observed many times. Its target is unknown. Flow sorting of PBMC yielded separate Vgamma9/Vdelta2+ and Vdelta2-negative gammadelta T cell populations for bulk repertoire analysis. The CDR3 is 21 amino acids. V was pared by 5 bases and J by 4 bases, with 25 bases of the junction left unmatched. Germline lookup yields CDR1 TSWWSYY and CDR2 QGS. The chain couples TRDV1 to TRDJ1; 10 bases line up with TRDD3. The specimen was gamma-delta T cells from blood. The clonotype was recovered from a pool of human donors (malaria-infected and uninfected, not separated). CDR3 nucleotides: TGTGCTCTTGGGAAGGGTATTCCTAGGGTACTGGGGGATTTCGTGGGCGATAAACTCATCTTT. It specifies CALGKGIPRVLGDFVGDKLIF.